Below, 31 T cell receptor beta chains from the same sample are listed, as sequenced in a study of blood T cell repertoires in COVID-19. This table comes from immunoSEQ multiplex PCR, and its TCRdb copy is limited to in-frame clones, with some not included. The sample holds roughly 64,000 clones; 72% are singletons and the top ten take about half. Specimen: PBMCs or T cells enriched from blood (not recorded which). The receptors here all came from an older woman who had been exposed to COVID-19.

In its sample, this clone was seen a few times. The chain uses TRBV21-1 and TRBJ2-7; TRBD2 is the table's D call and was not checked against the DNA. TRBV21-1 is tagged as a pseudogene. This CDR3 contains 14 residues. This CDR3 reads CASPSLAGSYEQYF. The CDR3 DNA is TGTGCCAGCCCTTCACTAGCGGGAAGCTACGAGCAGTACTTC.

The rearrangement uses TRBV5-1 and TRBJ1-2; D uncertain. From germline, CDR1 is SGHRS and CDR2 YFSETQ. The CDR3 spans 15 residues. The germline V and J ends were trimmed by 6 bases and 4 bases, with 19 bases remaining between them. DNA for the CDR3: TGCGCCAGCAAATCAAATAGGAGGGATTTCTATGGCTACACCTTC. Its translation is CASKSNRRDFYGYTF.

This clone was counted a few times. The chain has TRBV5-1 and TRBJ2-7; the D gene is possibly TRBD2 (6 bases). V lost 4 bases, J lost 5 bases, and 19 bases lay in between. The germline CDR1 and CDR2 sequences are SGHRS and YFSETQ. This CDR3 is built from 15 residues. The CDR3 loop reads CASSRPGLLGDEQYF. The CDR3 DNA sequence: TGCGCCAGCAGCCGCCCCGGACTACTCGGGGACGAGCAGTACTTC.

This chain links TRBV2 with TRBJ2-5; D possibly corresponds to TRBD2 (5 bases). The CDR3 loop spans 13 amino acids. The germline gives CDR1 SNHLY, CDR2 FYNNEI. V was trimmed by 3 bases and J by 5 bases, leaving 10 bases between them. CDR3 DNA: TGTGCCAGCAGTGAGATAGCGAGGGAGACCCAGTACTTC. Its protein product is CASSEIARETQYF.

This rearrangement joins TRBV24-1 to TRBJ2-7, with 8 bases fitting TRBD1. This CDR3 is 14 amino acids long. The V gene end was trimmed by 4 bases and the J gene end by 5 bases; junction bases not matched to a gene: 6. The V gene's germline CDR1 is KGHDR and CDR2 SFDVKD. CDR3 DNA sequence: TGTGCCACCAGTGAACGACAGGGGACGGACGAGCAGTACTTC. Protein sequence: CATSERQGTDEQYF.

This clone was seen a few times. The chain uses TRBV19 and TRBJ1-1; no reliable D call. Germline V CDR1 and CDR2: LNHDA, SQIVND (reference sequence). The CDR3 runs 14 residues. V gave up 5 bases and J gave up 3 bases, with 13 bases separating them. CDR3 nucleotides: TGTGCCAGTAGTCCCCGCGGAGGCTACACTGAAGCTTTCTTT. This gives the protein CASSPRGGYTEAFF. Full variable domain (rest looked up from reference TRBV19 and TRBJ1-1): DGGITQSPKYLFRKEGQNVTLSCEQNLNHDAMYWYRQDPGQGLRLIYYSQIVNDFQKGDIAEGYSVSREKKESFPLTVTSAQKNPTAFYLCASSPRGGYTEAFFGQGTRLTVV.

The chain uses TRBV2 and TRBJ2-1, with 11 nucleotides matching TRBD2. CDR3 length: 15 amino acids. Germline V gene lookup returns CDR1 SNHLY and CDR2 FYNNEI. Trimming at V came to 6 bases and at J to 7 bases, leaving 8 bases not matched to a gene. In nucleotides, the CDR3 is TGTGCCAGCAGGGCGGCTAGCGGGAGGCAGAATGAGCAGTTCTTC. Residues: CASRAASGRQNEQFF.

This chain uses TRBV27 with TRBJ2-1; D is possibly TRBD2 (5 bases). Trimming stripped 2 bases from V and 0 bases from J, with 11 bases between. This CDR3 has 16 amino acids. Per germline, CDR1 MNHEY and CDR2 SMNVEV (reference sequence). CDR3 in DNA: TGTGCCAGCAGTTTAGATACGGGATTCTCCTACAATGAGCAGTTCTTC. It specifies CASSLDTGFSYNEQFF.

A few counts support this clone. The chain recombines TRBV19 with TRBJ1-5, with TRBD1 matching 8 bases. From germline, CDR1 is LNHDA and CDR2 SQIVND (reference sequence). Losses at the gene ends were 4 bases for V and 3 bases for J; bases not matched to a gene: 5. The CDR3 extends over 15 amino acids. The CDR3 loop reads CASSREGQDNQPQHF. The CDR3 DNA is TGTGCCAGTAGTAGGGAGGGACAGGACAATCAGCCCCAGCATTTT.

The genes are TRBV9 and TRBJ1-1, with a weak D call TRBD1 (5 bases). The length of the CDR3 is 13 residues. Per the germline V gene, CDR1 is SGDLS and CDR2 is YYNGEE. Deletions cut 4 bases from V and 4 bases from J, with 11 bases between. CDR3 coding DNA: TGTGCCAGCAGCCAAGGGGATGTCACTGAAGCTTTCTTT. Its protein is CASSQGDVTEAFF.

The rearrangement uses TRBV7-9 and TRBJ2-2; the D is unclear. Trimming pared 5 bases from V and 3 bases from J, leaving 4 bases between. CDR1 is SEHNR, CDR2 FQNEAQ, per germline (reference sequence). The CDR3 length is 12 residues. The CDR3 region has the DNA TGTGCCAGCAGCCGGGACACCGGGGAGCTGTTTTTT. Translating gives CASSRDTGELFF. Full variable domain (missing parts from reference TRBV7-9 and TRBJ2-2): DTGVSQNPRHKITKRGQNVTFRCDPISEHNRLYWYRQTLGQGPEFLTYFQNEAQLEKSRLLSDRFSAERPKGSFSTLEIQRTEQGDSAMYLCASSRDTGELFFGEGSRLTVL.

This clone came up many times. This rearrangement joins TRBV18 to TRBJ1-1; 9 bases are a match to TRBD1. Unmatched junction bases numbered 7, after V lost 3 bases and J lost 5 bases. The CDR3 is 15 amino acids. Germline CDR1 reads KGHSH; CDR2 reads LQKENI. The CDR3 here is CASSPGQGRLTEAFF. The CDR3 nucleotides read TGTGCCAGCTCACCTGGACAGGGGAGATTGACTGAAGCTTTCTTT. The variable domain in full, completed from reference TRBV18 and TRBJ1-1, reads NAGVMQNPRHLVRRRGQEARLRCSPMKGHSHVYWYRQLPEEGLKFMVYLQKENIIDESGMPKERFSAEFPKEGPSILRIQQVVRGDSAAYFCASSPGQGRLTEAFFGQGTRLTVV.

CDR3 nucleotides: TGTGCCAGCAGCACGTACAGGGGGAATTCACCCCTCCACTTT. Translation: CASSTYRGNSPLHF. This chain joins TRBV5-8 and TRBJ1-6; 8 nucleotides line up with TRBD1. This CDR3 has 14 amino acids. Germline-derived CDR1 and CDR2 are SGHTS and YDEGEE. The V and J ends lost 4 bases and 7 bases, in that order; junction bases with no gene match: 4. Drawing the rest from reference TRBV5-8 and TRBJ1-6, the complete variable domain is EAGVTQSPTHLIKTRGQQATLRCSPISGHTSVYWYQQALGLGLQFLLWYDEGEERNRGNFPPRFSGRQFPNYSSELNVNALELEDSALYLCASSTYRGNSPLHFGNGTRLTVT.

V is TRBV7-2 and J is TRBJ2-3; D uncertain. The CDR3 is 15 amino acids. Trimming left V 5 bases short and J 1 base short, with 13 bases between. Per germline, CDR1 SGHTA and CDR2 FQGNSA. The CDR3 nucleotides are TGTGCCAGCAGCCCCATCGGCGGTGGCACAGATACGCAGTATTTT. Residues: CASSPIGGGTDTQYF. The full variable domain, completed using reference TRBV7-2 and TRBJ2-3, is GAGVSQSPSNKVTEKGKDVELRCDPISGHTALYWYRQSLGQGLEFLIYFQGNSAPDKSGLPSDRFSAERTGGSVSTLTIQRTQQEDSAVYLCASSPIGGGTDTQYFGPGTRLTVL.

The chain recombines TRBV30 with TRBJ1-2; no reliable D call. The germline V and J ends were trimmed by 0 bases and 7 bases, with 12 bases remaining between them. This CDR3 region has 13 residues. Germline V gives CDR1 GTSNPN, CDR2 SVGIG (reference sequence). CDR3 amino acids: CAWSVLREGGYTF. In DNA form, the CDR3 reads TGTGCCTGGAGTGTACTCCGGGAGGGTGGCTACACCTTC.

This sequence joins TRBV30 and TRBJ1-2; D remains ambiguous. V was trimmed by 3 bases and J by 2 bases, leaving 22 bases between them. Germline-derived CDR1 and CDR2 are GTSNPN and SVGIG (reference sequence). CDR3 length: 17 amino acids. The CDR3 reads CAWSKKRAERRNYGYTF. The CDR3 DNA reads TGTGCCTGGAGCAAAAAAAGGGCAGAGCGGAGGAACTATGGCTACACCTTC.

The sample holds a few counts of this clone. This chain connects TRBV19 to TRBJ2-7; D may be TRBD2 (5 bases). CDR1 and CDR2 (germline): LNHDA, SQIVND (reference sequence). The CDR3 is made up of 14 amino acids. V shed 7 bases and J shed 6 bases, with 19 bases lying between them. CDR3 sequence reads: CASTTQLDKGEQYF. CDR3 coding DNA: TGTGCCAGTACGACCCAACTAGACAAAGGCGAGCAGTACTTC.

This clone has more than one count but fewer than ten. The V call is TRBV29-1, the J call TRBJ2-1; D not certain. Trimming removed 2 bases from V and 6 bases from J, with 5 bases in between. Germline V gene lookup returns CDR1 SQVTM and CDR2 ANQGSEA. The CDR3 covers 11 residues. The CDR3 loop is CSVEPLNEQFF. The CDR3 DNA is TGCAGCGTTGAACCCCTCAATGAGCAGTTCTTC.

The chain joins TRBV19 to TRBJ2-6; D ambiguous. Germline V CDR1 and CDR2: LNHDA, SQIVND (reference sequence). V lost 5 bases to trimming and J lost 1 base, with 3 bases between them. CDR3 length: 13 residues. CDR3 protein: CASSQSGANVLTF. The CDR3 bases are TGTGCCAGTAGTCAATCTGGGGCCAACGTCCTGACTTTC.

V gene TRBV28 combines with J gene TRBJ1-4, with TRBD1 identical over 7 bases. The CDR3 consists of 13 residues. Germline-derived CDR1 and CDR2 are MDHEN and SYDVKM. J lost 11 bases, V lost 3 bases, and 6 bases had no gene match. The CDR3 DNA sequence: TGTGCCAGCAGTTTCCAGGGGGTCACGAAACTGTTTTTT. Protein sequence: CASSFQGVTKLFF.

This clone was seen at least ten times. The chain is built from TRBV3-1 (or the pseudogene TRBV3-2) and TRBJ1-6, with TRBD1 matching 9 bases. CDR3 length equals 15 residues. Germline loops: CDR1 LGHDT, CDR2 YNNKEL (reference sequence). Germline trimming cut 1 base from V and 9 bases from J; bases unmatched to any gene: 4. The CDR3 sequence is CASSQVKTGGSPLHF. The CDR3 coding sequence is TGTGCCAGCAGCCAAGTAAAGACAGGGGGTTCACCCCTCCACTTT.

CDR3 region: CASRAGTDTQYF. Written as DNA, the CDR3 is TGTGCCAGTAGGGCTGGCACAGATACGCAGTATTTT. The rearrangement links TRBV19 to TRBJ2-3; D not resolved. There are 12 residues in the CDR3. Trimming took 6 bases from V and 1 from J, leaving 5 bases between them. Germline-derived CDR1 and CDR2 are LNHDA and SQIVND (reference sequence).

The chain combines TRBV28 with TRBJ2-3; perhaps TRBD1 as D (5 bases). V lost 6 bases, J lost 0 bases, and 19 bases lay in between. The CDR3 is 17 residues long. From germline, CDR1 is MDHEN and CDR2 SYDVKM. The CDR3 nucleotides are TGTGCCAGCAGGGGGCTCTCGAGCGTTTCTAGCACAGATACGCAGTATTTT. As protein: CASRGLSSVSSTDTQYF.

This clone was seen only a few times. The chain carries TRBV7-2 and TRBJ1-5; 7 nucleotides line up with TRBD1. This CDR3 comprises 15 residues. V was clipped by 7 bases and J by 0 bases; unmatched bases: 6. Germline V gives CDR1 SGHTA, CDR2 FQGNSA. CDR3 sequence: CASTPTGNSNQPQHF. The CDR3 region has the DNA TGTGCCAGCACCCCGACAGGGAATAGCAATCAGCCCCAGCATTTT.

This chain links TRBV6-5 with TRBJ2-3; TRBD2 matches at 7 bases. Germline lookup yields CDR1 MNHEY and CDR2 SVGAGI. This CDR3 has 15 residues. V gave up 6 bases and J gave up 2 bases; unmatched junction bases: 8. The CDR3 is CASSKLAIVTDTQYF. DNA of the CDR3: TGTGCCAGCAGCAAACTAGCGATAGTCACAGATACGCAGTATTTT.

V usage is TRBV2 and J usage is TRBJ2-6, with a weak D call TRBD2 (5 bases). The ends were cut back, 10 bases at V and 0 bases at J, with 16 bases in the middle. The CDR3 runs 16 residues. The V gene's germline CDR1 is SNHLY and CDR2 FYNNEI. CDR3 coding DNA: TGTGCCATCAAAAAAGGACTCACCTCTGGGGCCAACGTCCTGACTTTC. Translation gives CAIKKGLTSGANVLTF.

J is TRBJ2-3 and V is TRBV19, with D perhaps matching TRBD2 (6 bases). Germline CDR1 reads LNHDA; CDR2 reads SQIVND (reference sequence). This CDR3 has 13 residues. V lost 3 bases and J lost 7, with 11 bases in between. The CDR3 spells CASSIIGGNTQYF. CDR3 nucleotides: TGTGCCAGTAGTATTATTGGAGGGAATACGCAGTATTTT.

The DNA of the CDR3 is TGTGCCAGCAGCCAATGGGGCAGGGGGGCGTCACCCCTCCACTTT. As protein: CASSQWGRGASPLHF. The chain combines TRBV3-1 (or the pseudogene TRBV3-2) with TRBJ1-6, with 7 bases fitting TRBD1. This CDR3 has 15 amino acids. Per germline, CDR1 LGHDT and CDR2 YNNKEL (reference sequence). V lost 2 bases to trimming and J lost 10 bases; unmatched junction nucleotides: 8.

This clone was found a few times. This sequence joins TRBV10-1 and TRBJ2-1, with 7 bases matching TRBD1. CDR1 is WNHNN, CDR2 SYGVQD, per germline (reference sequence). The junction had 5 bases not matched to a gene; V was cut back by 8 bases and J by 7 bases. The CDR3 loop spans 12 amino acids. CDR3 sequence reads: CASGSQGNEQFF. In nucleotides, the CDR3 is TGCGCCAGCGGATCACAGGGGAATGAGCAGTTCTTC.

This clone was picked up one time. The rearrangement joins TRBV28 to TRBJ1-2; D unresolved. Germline V gene lookup returns CDR1 MDHEN and CDR2 SYDVKM. Trimming pared 3 bases from V and 8 bases from J, leaving 13 bases between. CDR3 length: 13 amino acids. The CDR3 sequence is CASSFDRGFGYTF. The CDR3 DNA is TGTGCCAGCAGTTTCGACCGGGGATTCGGCTACACCTTC.

The chain is built from TRBV5-4 and TRBJ2-1; 10 bases are shared with TRBD1. The J segment lost 3 bases and the V segment lost 1 base, leaving 1 base of the junction unmatched. The CDR3 is 15 amino acids. Germline-derived CDR1 and CDR2 are SGHNT and YYREEE (reference sequence). The CDR3 DNA is TGTGCCAGCAGCTTGAGGGACAGGGGCTACAATGAGCAGTTCTTC. Translated, it gives CASSLRDRGYNEQFF.